This T cell receptor (beta chain) was profiled in a study of T cells after yellow fever vaccination. The study, taken as a whole, reports: Contamination of FACS-sorted repertoires by abundant clonotypes from the bulk population could occur. Subsequent to the booster, the majority of primary-vaccination clones reappeared (around 95% CD4, 88% CD8). It was the secondary response that reached its peak faster, day 5 versus 15, but it was weaker.

About this clonotype: The antigen remains unidentified.

5'RACE template switching generated TCR cDNA, adding a universal primer site and UMIs. MiXCR, applied by TCRdb to the 5' RACE reads, yields one record per CDR3 protein. The sample has some 600,000 distinct CDR3 sequences; about 12% are singletons. The CDR3 length is 14 residues. The germline CDR1 and CDR2 sequences are SEHNR and FQNEAQ (reference sequence). The ends were cut back, 4 bases at V and 4 bases at J, with 12 bases in the middle. The clonotype comes from a young man who received the YFV17D yellow fever vaccine. V gene TRBV7-9 combines with J gene TRBJ2-3, with no clear D. The sequencing here drew on PBMCs, taken on the day of the yellow fever booster vaccination. In nucleotides, the CDR3 is TGTGCCAGCAGCTCCTTTGACTCCGCAGATACGCAGTATTTT. It encodes CASSSFDSADTQYF.